This T cell receptor (beta chain) stems from a study of blood T cell repertoires in COVID-19. Turning to the study itself: In each case, the material was cDNA or gDNA derived from T cells, B-cell-depleted T cells, or PBMCs.

The assay was immunoSEQ multiplex PCR, and TCRdb's table has in-frame clones only and misses some. Among about 380,000 clones listed, about 90% were seen once. In its sample, this clone was seen once. CDR1 is MNHEY, CDR2 SVGAGI, per germline. The J segment lost 5 bases and the V segment lost 6 bases, leaving 4 bases of the junction unmatched. The CDR3 covers 14 residues. Participant age was roughly 18 to 90 years, and participants resided in about 25 US areas. Cohorts were based on clinical histories the participants reported. Two negative PCRs, clearance, or symptom resolution were required of recovered Cohort 3 donors.

J is TRBJ1-5 and V is TRBV6-5, with TRBD1 matching 10 bases. The source material was PBMCs or T cells enriched from blood (not recorded which). This clonotype originated in a woman in her 30s who had recovered from COVID-19. CDR3 DNA: TGTGCCAGCAGCGGACAGGGGGGCGATCAGCCCCAGCATTTT. Encoded protein: CASSGQGGDQPQHF.